This T cell receptor beta chain came from a study of blood T cells in healthy people across ages. Germline V gene sequence: CDR1 KGHDR, CDR2 SFDVKD. Trimming pared 4 bases from V and 2 bases from J, leaving 10 bases between. The CDR3 extends over 14 amino acids. Then a second PCR, running roughly 7 to 12 cycles, was carried out with a sample-barcoded 5' primer and a J-beta primer mix. TCRdb re-called the 5' RACE reads through MiXCR, storing one row per CDR3 protein. The sample lists about a million distinct CDR3 sequences; under 50% were seen once. This clonotype showed up just a few times. This chain connects TRBV24-1 to TRBJ1-1; TRBD1 might be the D (5 bases). What was sequenced was blood. The receptor's source is a man aged 30-40 years in good health. Here the CDR3 reads CATSEAGTNTEAFF. The CDR3 DNA sequence: TGTGCCACCAGTGAGGCCGGGACCAACACTGAAGCTTTCTTT.